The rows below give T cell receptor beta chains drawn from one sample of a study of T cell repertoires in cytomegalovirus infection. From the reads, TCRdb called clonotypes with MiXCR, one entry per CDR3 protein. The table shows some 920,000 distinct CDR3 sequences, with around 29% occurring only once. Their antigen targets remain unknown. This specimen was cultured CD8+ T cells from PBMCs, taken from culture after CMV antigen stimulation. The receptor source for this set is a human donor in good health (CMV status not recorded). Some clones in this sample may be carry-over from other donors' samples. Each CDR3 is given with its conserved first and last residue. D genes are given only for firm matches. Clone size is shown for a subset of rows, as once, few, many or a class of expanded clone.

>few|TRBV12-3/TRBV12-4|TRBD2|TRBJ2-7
TGTGCCAGCAGTTCTGCGGGGGAGGGGATCGAGCAGTACTTC
CASSSAGEGIEQYF
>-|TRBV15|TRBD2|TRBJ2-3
TGTGCCACCAGCAGCCCCTTGGGGACTAGCGGGGGGGACGACGATTACACAGATACGCAGTATTTT
CATSSPLGTSGGDDDYTDTQYF
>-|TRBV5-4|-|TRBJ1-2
TGTGCCAGCAGCTTGGAAGGGCAGTCTAGATATGGCTACACCTTC
CASSLEGQSRYGYTF
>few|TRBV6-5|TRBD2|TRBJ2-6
TGTGCCAGCAGTGGGCGTGAGCGGGGACTCTCTGGGGCCAACGTCCTGACTTTC
CASSGRERGLSGANVLTF
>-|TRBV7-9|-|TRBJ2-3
TGTGCCAGCAGCCCCTCGGAAGGCGCAAGCACAGATACGCAGTATTTT
CASSPSEGASTDTQYF
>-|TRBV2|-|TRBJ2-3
TGTGCCAGCAGTGAGGACACAGATACGCAGTATTTT
CASSEDTDTQYF
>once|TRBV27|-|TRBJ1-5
TGTGCCAGCAGTTTTGTTGATCAGCCCCAGCATTTT
CASSFVDQPQHF
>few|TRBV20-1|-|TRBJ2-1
TGCAGTGCTCCCCACAGGGCCCTCAGCTCCTACAATGAGCAGTTCTTC
CSAPHRALSSYNEQFF
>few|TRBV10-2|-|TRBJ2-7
TGCGCCACCCTTGAGGGAACCTACGAGCAGTACTTC
CATLEGTYEQYF
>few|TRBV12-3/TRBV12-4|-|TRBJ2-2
TGTGCCAGCAGGGAGACCGGGGAGCTGTTTTTT
CASRETGELFF
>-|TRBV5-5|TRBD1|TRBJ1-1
TGTGCCAGCAGCGGAATAGACAGGGAGGGGAACACTGAAGCTTTCTTT
CASSGIDREGNTEAFF
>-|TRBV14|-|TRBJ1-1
TGTGCCAGCAGCCAAGGGGAGGTAGGGCTTTGGAACACTGAAGCTTTCTTT
CASSQGEVGLWNTEAFF
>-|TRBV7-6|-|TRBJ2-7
TGTGCCAGCAGCCAAGCTGGGCAGGCCTACGAGCAGTACTTC
CASSQAGQAYEQYF
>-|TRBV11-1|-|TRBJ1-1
TGTACCAGCAGCTACTTTGGGTATGCGAACACTGAAGCTTTCTTT
CTSSYFGYANTEAFF
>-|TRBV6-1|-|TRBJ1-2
TGTGCCAGCAGTTACCCCCAGGAAGGCTACACCTTC
CASSYPQEGYTF
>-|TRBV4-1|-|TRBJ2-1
TGCGCCAGCCAAACGAAAAGCTCCTACAATGAGCAGTTCTTC
CASQTKSSYNEQFF
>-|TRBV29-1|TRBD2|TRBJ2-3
TGCAGCGTTGAAGAGGGAACTAGCGGGGGGGCCCCAGATACGCAGTATTTT
CSVEEGTSGGAPDTQYF
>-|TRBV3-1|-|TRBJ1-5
TGTGCCAGCAGCCAAGATGGAGGGGCTGGTCAGCCCCAGCATTTT
CASSQDGGAGQPQHF
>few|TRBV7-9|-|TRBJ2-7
TGTGCCAGCAGCTTACAGGGGACGTACCCAGAGTTC
CASSLQGTYPEF
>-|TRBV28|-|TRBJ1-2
TGTGCCAGCACCAATTTCGGGGATGGCTACACCTTC
CASTNFGDGYTF
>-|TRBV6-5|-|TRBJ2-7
TGTGCCAGCAGTTACGGGACCGCCGTCACCGAGCAGTACTTC
CASSYGTAVTEQYF
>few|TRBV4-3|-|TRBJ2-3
TGCGCCAGCAGCCCCTTAGGGAAGAGCACAGATACGCAGTATTTT
CASSPLGKSTDTQYF
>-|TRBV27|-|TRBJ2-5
TGTGCCAGCAGTCGGGACCTCCAGACCCAGTACTTC
CASSRDLQTQYF
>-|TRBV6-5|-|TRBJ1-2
TGTGCCAGCAGTTACTCGGACAGTCTGGGGGGCTACACCTTC
CASSYSDSLGGYTF
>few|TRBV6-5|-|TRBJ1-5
TGTGCCAGCAGTGCCTTCTTAGGGGGGGAGAGCAATCAGCCCCAGCATTTT
CASSAFLGGESNQPQHF
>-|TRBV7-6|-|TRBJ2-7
TGTGCCAGCAGCCCTTCAGGCCGGGGTTTCTACGAGCAGTACTTC
CASSPSGRGFYEQYF
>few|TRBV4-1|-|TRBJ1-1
TGCGCCAGCAGCCAAGGGAGGCAGGGCTTTATTGAAGCTTTCTTT
CASSQGRQGFIEAFF
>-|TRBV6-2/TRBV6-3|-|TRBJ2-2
TGTGCCAGCAGTTTGCAGACCGGGGAGCTGTTTTTT
CASSLQTGELFF
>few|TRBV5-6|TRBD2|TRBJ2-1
TGTGCCAGCACCCCTTCGTGGGGGGGGGACTACAATGAGCAGTTCTTC
CASTPSWGGDYNEQFF
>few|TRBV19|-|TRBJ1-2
TGTGCCAGTGAGGGGGGGCGAGGAGGCTACACCTTC
CASEGGRGGYTF
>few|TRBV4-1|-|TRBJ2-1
TGCGCCAGCAGCCAAGATCTTAGCGAGAAAGAGCAGTTCTTC
CASSQDLSEKEQFF
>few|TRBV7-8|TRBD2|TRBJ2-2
TGTGCCAGCAGCTTAGACCTAGCGGTCGCGAACACCGGGGAGCTGTTTTTT
CASSLDLAVANTGELFF
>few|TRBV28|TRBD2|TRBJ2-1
TGTGCCAGCAGTGGGGGGGACCGTCAACCGCGAAATGAGCAGTTCTTC
CASSGGDRQPRNEQFF
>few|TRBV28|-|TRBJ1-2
TGTGCCGCTTGGCAGGGAACTTCTAACTATGGCTACACCTTC
CAAWQGTSNYGYTF
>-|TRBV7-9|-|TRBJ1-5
TGTGCCAGCAGCTCTACAGGAAACGGACAGCCCCAGCATTTT
CASSSTGNGQPQHF
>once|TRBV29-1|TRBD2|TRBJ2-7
TGCAGCGTTGAACTAGCGGGGGCCTACGAGCAGTACTTC
CSVELAGAYEQYF
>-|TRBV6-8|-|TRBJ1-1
TGTGTCAGCATAGGGGGGAACACTGAAGCTTTCTTT
CVSIGGNTEAFF
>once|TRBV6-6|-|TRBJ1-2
TGTGCCAGCAGTCCAGTAGGGGGGGGGAATTATGGCTACACCTTC
CASSPVGGGNYGYTF
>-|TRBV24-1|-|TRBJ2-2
TGTGCCACCAGTGGATGGGAGATAACGGCCACCGGGGAGCTGTTTTTT
CATSGWEITATGELFF
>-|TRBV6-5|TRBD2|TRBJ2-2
TGTGCCAGCAGTTACAGAGTTGGGCGACTAGCGGCGAACACCGGGGAGCTGTTTTTT
CASSYRVGRLAANTGELFF
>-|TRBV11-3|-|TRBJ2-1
TGTGCCAGCAGCCAGGGGTGGGGGGATAATGAGCAGTTCTTC
CASSQGWGDNEQFF
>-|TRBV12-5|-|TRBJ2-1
TGTGCTAGTGGTTTGGCCCCTGACGTGAGGAATGAGCAGTTCTTC
CASGLAPDVRNEQFF
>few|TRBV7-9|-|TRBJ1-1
TGTGCCAGCAGCGACCGGGACACCCTCGGGGACACTGAAGCTTTCTTT
CASSDRDTLGDTEAFF
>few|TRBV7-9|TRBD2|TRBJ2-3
TGTGCCAGCAGCCCTTCACTAGCGGGGGGGCCGGGCACAGATACGCAGTATTTT
CASSPSLAGGPGTDTQYF
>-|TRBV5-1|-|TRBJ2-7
TGCGCCAGCAGCTTGGGTCAGATAGCCTACTACGAGCAGTACTTC
CASSLGQIAYYEQYF
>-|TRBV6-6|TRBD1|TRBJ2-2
TGTGCCAGCAGTTACGCCGGGACAGTTAACACCGGGGAGCTGTTTTTT
CASSYAGTVNTGELFF
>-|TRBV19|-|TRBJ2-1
TGTGCCAGTAGTATTAGCGCGATGTGGAATGAGCAGTTCTTC
CASSISAMWNEQFF
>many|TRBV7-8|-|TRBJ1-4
TGTGCCAGCAGTCAAAGCCACATACACGAAAAACTGTTTTTT
CASSQSHIHEKLFF
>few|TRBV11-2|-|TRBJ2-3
TGTGCCAGCAGCTATGGGACTCGCACAGATACGCAGTATTTT
CASSYGTRTDTQYF
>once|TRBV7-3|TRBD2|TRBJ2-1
TGTGCCAGCAGCCCCCCACCAGCGGGGGATAATGAGCAGTTCTTC
CASSPPPAGDNEQFF
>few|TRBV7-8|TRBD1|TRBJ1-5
TGTGCCAGCAGTCAAGACTACAGGGGATTAGGCAATCAGCCCCAGCATTTT
CASSQDYRGLGNQPQHF
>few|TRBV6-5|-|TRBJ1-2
TGTGCCAGCAGTTACTTCGACGGGGGGGACTACACCTTC
CASSYFDGGDYTF
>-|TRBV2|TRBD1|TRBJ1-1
TGTGCCAGCAGTACCCGGGACAGGGATTCTGGTTGGGCTGAAGCTTTCTTT
CASSTRDRDSGWAEAFF
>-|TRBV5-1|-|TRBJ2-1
TGCGCCAGCAGCTTTGGACGGGCGACCTACAATGAGCAGTTCTTC
CASSFGRATYNEQFF
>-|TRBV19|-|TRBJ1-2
TGTGCCAGTAGCGTAGAGAGATATGGCTACACCTTC
CASSVERYGYTF
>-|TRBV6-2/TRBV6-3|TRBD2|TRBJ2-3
TGTGCCAGCAGTTACCTACTAGCGGGCCTGGGGGATACGCAGTATTTT
CASSYLLAGLGDTQYF
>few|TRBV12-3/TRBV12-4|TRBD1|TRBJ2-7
TGTGCCAGCAAGCCCCCGGGACAGGGTAGAGGGTACGAGCAGTACTTC
CASKPPGQGRGYEQYF
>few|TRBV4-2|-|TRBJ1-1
TGTGCCAGCAGCGCCCACGCAGGGGAGAACACTGAAGCTTTCTTT
CASSAHAGENTEAFF
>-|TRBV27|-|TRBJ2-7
TGTGCCAGCAGTTTATCGCCCCGGAACGAGCAGTACTTC
CASSLSPRNEQYF